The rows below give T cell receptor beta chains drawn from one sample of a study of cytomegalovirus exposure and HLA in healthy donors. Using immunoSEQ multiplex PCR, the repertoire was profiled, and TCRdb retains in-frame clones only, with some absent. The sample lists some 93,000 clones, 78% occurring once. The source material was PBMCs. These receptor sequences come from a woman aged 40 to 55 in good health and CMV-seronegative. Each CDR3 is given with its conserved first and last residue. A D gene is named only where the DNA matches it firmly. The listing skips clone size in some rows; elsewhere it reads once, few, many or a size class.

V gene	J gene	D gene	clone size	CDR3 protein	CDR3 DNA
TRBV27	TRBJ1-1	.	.	CASSLIGGTEAFF	TGTGCCAGCAGTTTGATAGGAGGCACCGAAGCTTTCTTT
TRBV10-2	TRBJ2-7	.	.	CASSEVRYEQYF	TGCGCCAGCAGTGAGGTTCGTTACGAGCAGTACTTC
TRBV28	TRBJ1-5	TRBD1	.	CASSRRTGVNQPQHF	TGTGCCAGCAGTCGAAGGACAGGGGTCAATCAGCCCCAGCATTTT
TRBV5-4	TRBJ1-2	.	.	CASSFSFYGYTF	TGTGCCAGCAGCTTCAGTTTTTATGGCTACACCTTC
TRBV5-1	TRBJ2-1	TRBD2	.	CASSLLAGGYNEQFF	TGCGCCAGCAGCCTTCTAGCGGGAGGGTACAATGAGCAGTTCTTC
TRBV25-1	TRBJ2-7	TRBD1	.	CASSERRDRGSAQYF	TGTGCCAGCAGTGAACGGCGAGACAGGGGGAGCGCGCAGTACTTC
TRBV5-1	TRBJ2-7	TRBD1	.	CASTDPGQGLNEQYF	TGCGCCAGTACCGACCCGGGACAGGGATTAAATGAGCAGTACTTC
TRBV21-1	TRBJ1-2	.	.	CASSKRWGRGPDGYTF	TGTGCCAGCAGCAAAAGGTGGGGGAGGGGCCCCGACGGCTACACCTTC
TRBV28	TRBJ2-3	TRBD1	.	CASTGQGRRGDTQYF	TGTGCCAGCACTGGACAGGGAAGGAGGGGAGATACGCAGTATTTT
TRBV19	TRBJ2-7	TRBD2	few	CASSIELAGGQGEQYF	TGTGCCAGTAGTATAGAACTAGCGGGAGGGCAAGGCGAGCAGTACTTC
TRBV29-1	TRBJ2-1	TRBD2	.	CSVVGLAGGPTYNEQFF	TGCAGCGTTGTGGGTCTCGCGGGAGGCCCCACCTACAATGAGCAGTTCTTC
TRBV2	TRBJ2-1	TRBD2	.	CASSVAGGPFGEQFF	TGTGCCAGCAGTGTCGCGGGAGGCCCTTTTGGTGAGCAGTTCTTC
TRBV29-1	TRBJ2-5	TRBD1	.	CSVRTGKETQYF	TGCAGCGTACGGACAGGGAAGGAGACCCAGTACTTC
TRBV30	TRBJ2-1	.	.	CAWSFAGNEQFF	TGTGCCTGGAGTTTCGCGGGCAATGAGCAGTTCTTC
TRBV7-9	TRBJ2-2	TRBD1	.	CASSTLTGITGELFF	TGTGCCAGCAGCACCTTGACAGGGATCACCGGGGAGCTGTTTTTT
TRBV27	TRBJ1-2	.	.	CASSFAGAADGGYTF	TGTGCCAGCAGTTTCGCTGGGGCGGCAGATGGGGGCTACACCTTC
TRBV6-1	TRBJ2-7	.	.	CASNEPGLHYYEQYF	TGTGCCAGCAACGAACCGGGACTCCATTACTACGAGCAGTACTTC
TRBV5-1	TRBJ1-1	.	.	CASSKLDRKDTEAFF	TGCGCCAGCAGCAAGTTAGACAGAAAGGACACTGAAGCTTTCTTT
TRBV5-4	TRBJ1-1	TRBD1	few	CASSPSDRGKAFF	TGTGCCAGCAGCCCATCTGACAGGGGGAAGGCTTTCTTT
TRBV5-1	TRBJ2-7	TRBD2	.	CASSLDPGGYEQYF	TGCGCCAGCAGCTTGGATCCGGGGGGCTACGAGCAGTACTTC